This is a list of T cell receptor beta chains from one sample in a study of early T cells in non-severe SARS-CoV-2 infection. Each CDR3 protein gets one entry after TCRdb re-called the 5' RACE reads with MiXCR. Among some 25,000 distinct CDR3 sequences listed, 4.3% were seen once. Sequenced input: whole blood. The receptors derive from an adult who was a healthcare worker with PCR-confirmed SARS-CoV-2 infection or an uninfected control (not recorded which). Each CDR3 is given with its conserved first and last residue. D genes are given only for firm matches. The size entry is marked missing in some rows and otherwise reads once, few, many or a size class.

V	D	size	J	CDR3	DNA
TRBV19	NA	many	TRBJ2-2	CASSKQGVEGTGELFF	TGTGCCAGTAGTAAACAGGGAGTTGAGGGCACCGGGGAGCTGTTTTTT
TRBV15	TRBD2	many	TRBJ2-1	CATSRGNLADVSYNEQFF	TGTGCCACCAGCAGAGGAAACCTAGCGGACGTCTCCTACAATGAGCAGTTCTTC
TRBV7-3	NA	many	TRBJ1-2	CASSLKVRYGYTF	TGTGCCAGCAGCTTAAAGGTGCGATATGGCTACACCTTC
TRBV27	TRBD1	many	TRBJ1-6	CASSLLPGTVSPLHF	TGTGCCAGCAGTTTACTACCGGGGACAGTCTCACCCCTCCACTTT
TRBV11-2	NA	NA	TRBJ2-5	CASSEIRGQETQYF	TGTGCCAGCAGCGAGATCAGGGGCCAAGAGACCCAGTACTTC
TRBV11-2	NA	many	TRBJ2-3	CASSPNHGQPPDTQYF	TGTGCCAGCAGCCCTAATCACGGACAGCCACCAGATACGCAGTATTTT
TRBV6-4	TRBD1	medium-sized	TRBJ1-2	CASSDSPPGTGAYGYTF	TGTGCCAGCAGTGACTCTCCTCCCGGGACAGGCGCCTATGGCTACACCTTC
TRBV5-1	NA	many	TRBJ1-1	CASSPDRAGTEAFF	TGCGCCAGCAGCCCCGACAGAGCGGGGACTGAAGCTTTCTTT
TRBV6-2/TRBV6-3	NA	many	TRBJ2-3	CASSYSIAPPQQYF	TGTGCCAGCAGTTACTCGATCGCGCCTCCCCAGCAGTATTTT
TRBV30	NA	many	TRBJ1-6	CAWRGDSLNSPLHF	TGTGCCTGGAGAGGCGACAGCCTAAATTCACCCCTCCACTTT
TRBV15	TRBD1	many	TRBJ1-3	CATSRTGTDRNTIYF	TGTGCCACCAGCAGAACCGGGACAGATAGAAACACCATATATTTT
TRBV6-6	TRBD2	many	TRBJ2-2	CASSPLAGGTGELFF	TGTGCCAGCAGCCCACTAGCGGGGGGAACCGGGGAGCTGTTTTTT
TRBV27	NA	many	TRBJ2-7	CASSLSRTQFYEQYF	TGTGCCAGCAGTTTATCTAGGACACAGTTCTACGAGCAGTACTTC
TRBV4-2	NA	many	TRBJ2-7	CASSQEVWAGQYF	TGTGCCAGCAGCCAAGAGGTATGGGCGGGGCAGTACTTC
TRBV19	NA	NA	TRBJ1-1	CASKEEVAFF	TGTGCCAGTAAGGAGGAGGTAGCTTTCTTT
TRBV6-4	NA	NA	TRBJ2-3	CASSDSGRTDTQYF	TGTGCCAGCAGTGACTCGGGCCGCACAGATACGCAGTATTTT
TRBV12-3/TRBV12-4	NA	NA	TRBJ2-1	CASSQIKDSYNEQFF	TGTGCCAGCAGTCAAATTAAAGACTCCTACAATGAGCAGTTCTTC
TRBV3-2	NA	many	TRBJ2-3	CASSPSGRGTDTQYF	TGTGCCAGCAGCCCTAGCGGGAGGGGCACAGATACGCAGTATTTT
TRBV7-2	TRBD1	NA	TRBJ1-1	CASRLQGTEAFF	TGTGCCAGCAGGTTACAGGGGACTGAAGCTTTCTTT
TRBV6-5	NA	few	TRBJ2-7	CASRPSWTGNYEQYF	TGTGCCAGCAGGCCTTCTTGGACTGGAAACTACGAGCAGTACTTC
TRBV4-1	TRBD1	NA	TRBJ1-2	CASSQGGQGNYGYTF	TGCGCCAGCAGCCAAGGCGGACAGGGAAACTATGGCTACACCTTC
TRBV20-1	TRBD2	many	TRBJ2-7	CSASFLAGGFIREQYF	TGCAGTGCTAGTTTTCTAGCGGGAGGTTTTATACGGGAGCAGTACTTC
TRBV9	TRBD1	many	TRBJ1-1	CASSVGPKQGGTEAFF	TGTGCCAGCAGCGTGGGCCCCAAACAGGGGGGGACTGAAGCTTTCTTT
TRBV11-2	NA	many	TRBJ1-2	CASSPRVFGYTF	TGTGCCAGCAGCCCCCGCGTTTTCGGCTACACCTTC
TRBV18	NA	many	TRBJ2-1	CASSPPWGGDNEQFF	TGTGCCAGCTCACCACCGTGGGGCGGGGACAATGAGCAGTTCTTC
TRBV6-6	NA	many	TRBJ2-1	CATILDGRSYNEQFF	TGTGCCACCATCCTTGACGGACGCTCCTACAATGAGCAGTTCTTC
TRBV20-1	TRBD1	few	TRBJ2-7	CSAPGTVRYEQYF	TGCAGTGCTCCCGGGACAGTAAGATACGAGCAGTACTTC
TRBV7-8	TRBD1	NA	TRBJ2-1	CASSLSSGTVSYNEQFF	TGTGCCAGCAGCTTATCGTCAGGGACAGTCTCCTACAATGAGCAGTTCTTC
TRBV12-3/TRBV12-4	NA	many	TRBJ1-5	CASSPSGALWQPQHF	TGTGCCAGCAGCCCCTCAGGGGCTCTGTGGCAGCCCCAGCATTTT